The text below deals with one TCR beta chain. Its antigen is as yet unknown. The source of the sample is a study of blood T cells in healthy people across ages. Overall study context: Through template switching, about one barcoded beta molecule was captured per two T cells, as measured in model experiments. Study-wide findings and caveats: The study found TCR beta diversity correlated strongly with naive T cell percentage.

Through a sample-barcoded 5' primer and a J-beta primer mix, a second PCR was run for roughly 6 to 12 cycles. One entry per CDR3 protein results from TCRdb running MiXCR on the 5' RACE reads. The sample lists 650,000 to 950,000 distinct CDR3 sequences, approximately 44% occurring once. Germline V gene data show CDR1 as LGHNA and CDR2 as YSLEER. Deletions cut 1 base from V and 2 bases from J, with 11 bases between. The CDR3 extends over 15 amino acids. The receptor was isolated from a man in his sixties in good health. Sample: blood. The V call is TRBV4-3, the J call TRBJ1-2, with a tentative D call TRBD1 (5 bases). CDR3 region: CASSQAGAQNYGYTF. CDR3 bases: TGCGCCAGCAGCCAAGCTGGGGCACAAAACTATGGCTACACCTTC.